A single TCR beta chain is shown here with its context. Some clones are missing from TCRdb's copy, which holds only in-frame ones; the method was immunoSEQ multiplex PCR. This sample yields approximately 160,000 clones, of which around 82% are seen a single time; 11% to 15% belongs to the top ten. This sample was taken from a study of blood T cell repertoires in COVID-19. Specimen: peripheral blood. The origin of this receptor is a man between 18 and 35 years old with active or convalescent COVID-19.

CDR3 residues: CASSRGQGWNEQFF. The CDR3 DNA sequence: TGCGCCAGCAGCCGGGGACAGGGTTGGAATGAGCAGTTCTTC. V and J are TRBV4-1 and TRBJ2-1, with TRBD1 identical over 9 bases. V was clipped by 4 bases and J by 7 bases; unmatched bases: 5. CDR3 length equals 14 residues. Germline V gene lookup returns CDR1 MGHRA and CDR2 YSYEKL.